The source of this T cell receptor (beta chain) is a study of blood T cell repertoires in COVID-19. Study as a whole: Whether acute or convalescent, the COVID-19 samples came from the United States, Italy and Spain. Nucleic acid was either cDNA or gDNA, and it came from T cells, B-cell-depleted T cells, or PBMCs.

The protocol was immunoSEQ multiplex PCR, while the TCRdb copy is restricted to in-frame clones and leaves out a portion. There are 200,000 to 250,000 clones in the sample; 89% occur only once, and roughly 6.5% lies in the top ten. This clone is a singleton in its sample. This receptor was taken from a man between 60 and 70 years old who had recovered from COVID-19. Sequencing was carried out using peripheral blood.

The CDR3 here is CASSRPGSITGELFF. The DNA of the CDR3 is TGTGCCAGCAGCAGGCCGGGGTCGATCACCGGGGAGCTGTTTTTT. The V call is TRBV21-1, the J call TRBJ2-2; the D call in the table, TRBD2, was not verified against the DNA. TRBV21-1 is classified as a pseudogene. This CDR3 has 15 residues.